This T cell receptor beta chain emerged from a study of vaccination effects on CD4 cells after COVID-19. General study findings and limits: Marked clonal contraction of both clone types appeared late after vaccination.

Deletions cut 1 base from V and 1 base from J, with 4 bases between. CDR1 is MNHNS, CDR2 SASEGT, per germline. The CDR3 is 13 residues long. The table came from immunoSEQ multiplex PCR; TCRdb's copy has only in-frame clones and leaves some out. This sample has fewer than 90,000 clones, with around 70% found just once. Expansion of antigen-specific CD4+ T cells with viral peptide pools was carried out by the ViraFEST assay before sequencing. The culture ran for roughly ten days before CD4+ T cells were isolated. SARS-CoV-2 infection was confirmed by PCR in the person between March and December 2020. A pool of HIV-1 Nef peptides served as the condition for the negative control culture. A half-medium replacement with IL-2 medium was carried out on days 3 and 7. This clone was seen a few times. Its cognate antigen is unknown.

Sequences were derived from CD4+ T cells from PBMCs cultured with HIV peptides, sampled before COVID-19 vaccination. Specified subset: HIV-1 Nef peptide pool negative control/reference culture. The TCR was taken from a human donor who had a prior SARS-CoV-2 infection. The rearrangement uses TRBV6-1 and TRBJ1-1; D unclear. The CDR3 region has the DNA TGTGCCAGCAGTGAAGAAGAGAACACTGAAGCTTTCTTT. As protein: CASSEEENTEAFF.